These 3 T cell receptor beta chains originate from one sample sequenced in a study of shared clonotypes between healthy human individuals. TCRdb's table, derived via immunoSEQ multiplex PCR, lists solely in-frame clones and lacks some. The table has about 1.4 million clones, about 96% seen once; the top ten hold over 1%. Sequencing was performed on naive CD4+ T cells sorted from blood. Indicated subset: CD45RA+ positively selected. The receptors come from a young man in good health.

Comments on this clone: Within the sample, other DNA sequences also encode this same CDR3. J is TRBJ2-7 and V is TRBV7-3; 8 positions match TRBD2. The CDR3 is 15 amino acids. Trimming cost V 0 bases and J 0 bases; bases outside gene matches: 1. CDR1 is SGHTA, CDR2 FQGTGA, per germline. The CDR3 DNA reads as TGTGCCAGCAGCTTAACGAGCGGGAGCTCCTACGAGCAGTACTTC. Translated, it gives CASSLTSGSSYEQYF.

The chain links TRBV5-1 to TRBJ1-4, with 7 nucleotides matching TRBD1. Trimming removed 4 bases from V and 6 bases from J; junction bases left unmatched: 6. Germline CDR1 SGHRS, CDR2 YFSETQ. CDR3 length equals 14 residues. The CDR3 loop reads CASSIGTADEKLFF. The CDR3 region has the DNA TGCGCCAGCAGCATCGGGACAGCAGATGAAAAACTGTTTTTT. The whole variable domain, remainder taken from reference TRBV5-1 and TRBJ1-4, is KAGVTQTPRYLIKTRGQQVTLSCSPISGHRSVSWYQQTPGQGLQFLFEYFSETQRNKGNFPGRFSGRQFSNSRSEMNVSTLELGDSALYLCASSIGTADEKLFFGSGTQLSVL.

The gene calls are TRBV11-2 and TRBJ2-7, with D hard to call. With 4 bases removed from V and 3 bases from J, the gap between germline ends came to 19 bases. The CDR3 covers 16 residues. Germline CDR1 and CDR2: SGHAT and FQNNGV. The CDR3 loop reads CASSSAHSESFYEQYF. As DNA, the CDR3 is TGTGCCAGCAGCTCCGCTCACAGCGAAAGTTTCTACGAGCAGTACTTC.